These 10 T cell receptor beta chains share one sample of origin, sequenced in a study of blood T cell repertoires in COVID-19. This table comes from immunoSEQ multiplex PCR, and its TCRdb copy is limited to in-frame clones, with some not included. The table lists about 160,000 clones, about 85% of them singletons. Sequencing was done on a sample of peripheral blood. All receptors derive from a human donor with acute or convalescent COVID-19. The donor label of this sample is uncertain.

This chain links TRBV9 with TRBJ1-6; weak D call: TRBD1 (5 bases). The CDR3 has 15 residues. V was trimmed by 0 bases and J by 10 bases, leaving 14 bases between them. CDR1 and CDR2 (germline): SGDLS, YYNGEE. CDR3 amino acids: CASSVEQGRRSPLHF. As DNA, the CDR3 is TGTGCCAGCAGCGTAGAGCAGGGCAGGAGATCACCCCTCCACTTT.

The CDR3 region is CATSREQAHEKLFF. The CDR3 DNA reads as TGTGCCACCAGCAGAGAACAGGCACATGAAAAACTGTTTTTT. The chain employs TRBV15 and TRBJ1-4, with D possibly being TRBD1 (5 bases). The CDR3 has 14 residues. V lost 0 bases and J 6 bases, leaving 8 bases between the germline ends. CDR1 LNHNV and CDR2 YYDKDF come from the germline V gene (reference sequence).

The chain carries TRBV7-3 and TRBJ2-7, with a possible D match to TRBD2 (5 bases). CDR1 is SGHTA and CDR2 is FQGTGA in the germline V gene. Trimming stripped 2 bases from V and 0 bases from J, with 11 bases between. This CDR3 comprises 15 residues. The CDR3 DNA is TGTGCCAGCAGCTTATCTACGGGGAGCTCCTACGAGCAGTACTTC. Translation: CASSLSTGSSYEQYF.

The chain links TRBV5-8 to TRBJ1-3, with D possibly matching TRBD1 (5 bases). Germline V gene data show CDR1 as SGHTS and CDR2 as YDEGEE. The germline V and J ends were trimmed by 2 bases and 2 bases, with 8 bases remaining between them. CDR3 size: 14 residues. Here the CDR3 reads CASSFRAAGNTIYF. The CDR3 DNA reads TGTGCCAGCAGCTTCAGGGCAGCTGGAAACACCATATATTTT.

Only a few counts were recorded for this clone. The V gene is TRBV15, the J gene TRBJ1-6; D is uncertain. The V gene's germline CDR1 is LNHNV and CDR2 YYDKDF (reference sequence). This CDR3 has 15 amino acids. Trimming removed 5 bases from V and 9 bases from J, with 17 bases in between. This CDR3 reads CATSPPRRSGSPLHF. In DNA form, the CDR3 reads TGTGCCACCAGCCCCCCCCGGCGCTCGGGTTCACCCCTCCACTTT. The variable domain in full, completed from reference TRBV15 and TRBJ1-6, reads DAMVIQNPRYQVTQFGKPVTLSCSQTLNHNVMYWYQQKSSQAPKLLFHYYDKDFNNEADTPDNFQSRRPNTSFCFLDIRSPGLGDTAMYLCATSPPRRSGSPLHFGNGTRLTVT.

The rearrangement joins TRBV5-1 to TRBJ1-2; 7 nucleotides line up with TRBD1. Germline CDR1 is SGHRS and CDR2 is YFSETQ. V lost 0 bases, J lost 1 base, and 9 bases stayed unmatched. This CDR3 is built from 17 residues. The CDR3 reads CASSLETGFNRNYGYTF. CDR3 nucleotide sequence: TGCGCCAGCAGCTTGGAGACAGGGTTTAATCGTAACTATGGCTACACCTTC. Looking up the rest from reference TRBV5-1 and TRBJ1-2 gives the full variable domain: KAGVTQTPRYLIKTRGQQVTLSCSPISGHRSVSWYQQTPGQGLQFLFEYFSETQRNKGNFPGRFSGRQFSNSRSEMNVSTLELGDSALYLCASSLETGFNRNYGYTFGSGTRLTVV.

The chain has TRBV30 and TRBJ2-3; the match to TRBD2 covers 15 bases. Germline V gives CDR1 GTSNPN, CDR2 SVGIG (reference sequence). The V and J ends lost 3 bases and 8 bases, in that order; junction bases with no gene match: 6. The CDR3 extends over 15 amino acids. In nucleotides, the CDR3 is TGTGCCTGGAGGGGACTAGCGGGGGGCCCGGGTACGCAGTATTTT. As protein: CAWRGLAGGPGTQYF.

This chain links TRBV5-1 with TRBJ1-5, with unresolved D. V was pared by 3 bases and J by 0 bases, with 7 bases between. From germline, CDR1 is SGHRS and CDR2 YFSETQ. The CDR3 is made up of 14 amino acids. The chain's CDR3 is CASSSDSSNQPQHF. DNA of the CDR3: TGCGCCAGCAGCTCGGACTCTAGCAATCAGCCCCAGCATTTT.

The chain uses TRBV4-3 and TRBJ2-1, with a possible D match to TRBD2 (7 bases). The CDR3 totals 17 residues. V lost 0 bases and J lost 0, with 12 bases in between. Germline V CDR1 and CDR2: LGHNA, YSLEER. The DNA of the CDR3 is TGCGCCAGCAGCCAAGACCGGGGGGCATCCTCCTACAATGAGCAGTTCTTC. Amino acid sequence: CASSQDRGASSYNEQFF.

In regard to this clone: The junction shows a germline mismatch at one end, possibly a read error. The V and J genes are TRBV5-4 and TRBJ1-6; TRBD1 matches 7 bases. The CDR3 runs to 16 residues. Germline values: CDR1 SGHNT, CDR2 YYREEE (reference sequence). This CDR3 is CASTLGGTANNSPLHF. CDR3 DNA: TGTGCCAGCACCTTGGGGGGGACAGCCAATAATTCACCCCTCCACTTT.